Below, 18 T cell receptor beta chains from the same sample are listed, as sequenced in a study of blood T cells in healthy people across ages. The second PCR ran about 6 to 11 cycles with a sample-barcoded 5' primer and J-beta primers. Using its own MiXCR run on the 5' RACE reads, TCRdb lists one record per CDR3 protein. Altogether about 780,000 distinct CDR3 sequences are present, about 45% being singletons, with the ten largest covering 15% to 20%. The sequenced material came from blood. These receptors were taken from a man older than 75 in good health.

Concerning this clonotype: Since a much larger clone is just one base distant, this may be a read error. The chain has TRBV4-1 and TRBJ2-7, with D unresolved. Germline V gene lookup returns CDR1 MGHRA and CDR2 YSYEKL. The CDR3 is 14 residues long. The CDR3, as DNA: TGCGCCAGCATCCAAGCAGAGAGCTCCTACGAGCAGTACTTC. Protein product: CASIQAESSYEQYF.

This clonotype was counted between two and nine times. J is TRBJ2-1 and V is TRBV6-2 or TRBV6-3; 7 bases are a match to TRBD2. V lost 5 bases and J lost 3; bases outside the gene matches: 7. CDR3 length: 15 residues. Germline V gene lookup returns CDR1 MNHEY and CDR2 SVGEGT. DNA for the CDR3: TGTGCCAGCAGTCCGCTAGCGGTCGGCTACAATGAGCAGTTCTTC. It translates to CASSPLAVGYNEQFF.

This clonotype was seen a handful of times. J is TRBJ1-2 and V is TRBV20-1; 7 bases map to TRBD1. V lost 2 bases to trimming and J lost 8 bases; unmatched junction nucleotides: 5. The CDR3 contains 12 residues. CDR1 and CDR2 (germline): DFQATT, SNEGSKA (reference sequence). The CDR3 region is CSARQDRQGYTF. Written as DNA, the CDR3 is TGCAGTGCTAGACAGGACAGGCAAGGCTACACCTTC.

The chain joins TRBV6-4 to TRBJ2-6, with D unresolved. Trimming removed 8 bases from V and 1 base from J, with 15 bases in between. The CDR3 runs to 16 residues. Germline V gene sequence: CDR1 MRHNA, CDR2 SNTAGT. The CDR3 is CASLKGKRSGANVLTF. The CDR3 DNA sequence: TGTGCCAGCTTAAAAGGGAAAAGGTCTGGGGCCAACGTCCTGACTTTC.

This clonotype was observed once. A read error is possible here, since a much larger clone lies one base away. The chain employs TRBV14 and TRBJ2-1, with TRBD2 matching 7 bases. V lost 6 bases to trimming and J lost 3 bases; unmatched junction nucleotides: 11. The CDR3 is 16 amino acids. The germline gives CDR1 SGHDN, CDR2 FVKESK. CDR3 loop: CASRRAPGGLYNEQFF. CDR3 nucleotide sequence: TGTGCCAGCAGACGGGCACCGGGAGGTCTCTACAATGAGCAGTTCTTC.

Details on this clonotype: Since a much larger clone is just one base distant, this may be a read error. The CDR3 here is CASSWGATGAHEAFF. The CDR3 DNA is TGCGCCAGCAGCTGGGGGGCAACAGGGGCTCATGAAGCTTTCTTT. The V call is TRBV5-1, the J call TRBJ1-1; 7 bases are shared with TRBD1. Germline-derived CDR1 and CDR2 are SGHRS and YFSETQ. J was trimmed by 7 bases and V by 3 bases; bases with no gene match: 12. The CDR3 consists of 15 residues.

This clonotype was found once. The chain carries TRBV20-1 and TRBJ2-1; the match to TRBD2 covers 8 bases. The CDR3 contains 15 residues. Germline CDR1 DFQATT, CDR2 SNEGSKA (reference sequence). J gave up 2 bases and V 3 bases, and 6 bases lay outside the gene matches. The CDR3 coding sequence is TGCAGTGCTAGGTCCCCGGGGGGGACCTACAATGAGCAGTTCTTC. Protein sequence: CSARSPGGTYNEQFF.

V usage is TRBV29-1 and J usage is TRBJ2-1; TRBD1 might be the D (5 bases). Trimming pared 2 bases from V and 6 bases from J, leaving 8 bases between. Per the germline V gene, CDR1 is SQVTM and CDR2 is ANQGSEA. CDR3 size: 12 residues. CDR3: CSVETRVNEQFF. CDR3 sequence (DNA): TGCAGCGTTGAAACCAGGGTCAATGAGCAGTTCTTC.

This chain uses TRBV4-3 with TRBJ2-1; TRBD1 aligns across 7 bases. Germline lookup yields CDR1 LGHNA and CDR2 YSLEER. This CDR3 contains 14 residues. Trimming cost V 1 base and J 8 bases; bases outside gene matches: 5. The CDR3 region has the DNA TGCGCCAGCAGCCAAGGACAGGGAAAGGATGAGCAGTTCTTC. It translates to CASSQGQGKDEQFF.

The V and J genes are TRBV7-2 and TRBJ1-1; D is uncertain. CDR1 is SGHTA, CDR2 FQGNSA, per germline. This CDR3 is 17 amino acids long. V lost 5 bases, J lost 4 bases, and 23 bases lay in between. CDR3 sequence (DNA): TGTGCCAGCAGCCCGGTACTTTCGGTGGGTATGGGCACTGAAGCTTTCTTT. It translates to CASSPVLSVGMGTEAFF.

The sample holds a few counts of this clonotype. V and J are TRBV5-5 and TRBJ2-7, with 13 bases lining up with TRBD2. The CDR3 spans 17 residues. In germline, CDR1 is SGHKS, CDR2 YYEKEE (reference sequence). V shed 1 base, J shed 0 bases, and the junction held 4 bases outside the gene matches. The CDR3: CASSLHRTSGSSYEQYF. CDR3 coding DNA: TGTGCCAGCAGCTTGCATCGGACTAGCGGGAGCTCCTACGAGCAGTACTTC.

This sequence joins TRBV29-1 and TRBJ2-7, with 8 bases identical to TRBD1. V lost 8 bases, J lost 2 bases, and 8 bases stayed unmatched. The length of the CDR3 is 13 residues. Germline CDR1 and CDR2: SQVTM and ANQGSEA. CDR3 nucleotides: TGCAGCAATAACGGGGACAGGCCCTACGAGCAGTACTTC. Translated, it gives CSNNGDRPYEQYF.

The V gene is TRBV4-1, the J gene TRBJ2-1; 8 bases are shared with TRBD2. CDR1 and CDR2 (germline): MGHRA, YSYEKL. Trimming removed 2 bases from V and 5 bases from J; junction bases left unmatched: 5. The CDR3 spans 15 residues. CDR3 DNA: TGCGCCAGCAGCCAAAGCGGGAGTCCCGACAATGAGCAGTTCTTC. This encodes CASSQSGSPDNEQFF.

The chain carries TRBV20-1 and TRBJ2-3, with 8 bases fitting TRBD2. Unmatched junction bases numbered 7, after V lost 0 bases and J lost 5 bases. The CDR3 extends over 15 amino acids. The germline V gene encodes CDR1 DFQATT and CDR2 SNEGSKA (reference sequence). The CDR3 nucleotides are TGCAGTGCTAGAGATCCTGGCCTAGCGGGAGATACGCAGTATTTT. Protein: CSARDPGLAGDTQYF.

This clonotype turned up a few times. The V gene is TRBV30, the J gene TRBJ1-2, with 8 positions matching TRBD1. Per the germline V gene, CDR1 is GTSNPN and CDR2 is SVGIG (reference sequence). The CDR3 extends over 12 amino acids. After removal of 5 bases from V and 7 bases from J, the junction contained 6 bases not matched to a gene. The CDR3 coding sequence is TGTGCCTGGGCAAAAGACAGGGGTGGCTACACCTTC. It specifies CAWAKDRGGYTF.

This clonotype came up a few times. One end of the junction is discordant with germline, which a read error may explain. V and J are TRBV10-3 and TRBJ1-2; no reliable D call. The germline gives CDR1 ENHRY, CDR2 SYGVKD. CDR3 length equals 13 residues. As DNA, the CDR3 is TGTGCCATTAGTGAAAGGGAAGAGCATGGCTACACCTTC. It codes for CAISEREEHGYTF.

The V gene is TRBV29-1, the J gene TRBJ1-5; unclear D gene. The V end was cut by 0 bases, the J end by 3 bases, with 9 bases between. CDR3 length: 14 amino acids. Germline V gene data show CDR1 as SQVTM and CDR2 as ANQGSEA. CDR3 loop: CSVEESGSNQPQHF. Written as DNA, the CDR3 is TGCAGCGTTGAAGAAAGTGGTTCCAATCAGCCCCAGCATTTT.

This clonotype has a handful of counts. The chain joins TRBV20-1 to TRBJ1-2, with 7 bases matching TRBD1. The CDR3 extends over 15 amino acids. CDR1 is DFQATT and CDR2 is SNEGSKA in the germline V gene (reference sequence). With V trimmed by 6 bases and J by 1 base, 11 bases remained unmatched. The CDR3: CSALFPGTVNYGYTF. The CDR3 DNA reads as TGCAGTGCCCTCTTCCCCGGGACAGTTAACTATGGCTACACCTTC.